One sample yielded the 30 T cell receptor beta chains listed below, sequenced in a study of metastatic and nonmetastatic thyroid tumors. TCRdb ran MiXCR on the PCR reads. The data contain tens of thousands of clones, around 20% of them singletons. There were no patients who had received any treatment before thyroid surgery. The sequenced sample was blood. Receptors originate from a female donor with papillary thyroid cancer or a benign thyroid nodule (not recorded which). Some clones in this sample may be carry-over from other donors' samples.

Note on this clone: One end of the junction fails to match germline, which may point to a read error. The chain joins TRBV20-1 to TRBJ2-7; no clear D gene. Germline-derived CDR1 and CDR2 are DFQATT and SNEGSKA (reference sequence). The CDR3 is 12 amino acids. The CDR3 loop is CSASVISYGQYF. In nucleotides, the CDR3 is TGCAGTGCTAGCGTTATCTCCTACGGGCAGTACTTC.

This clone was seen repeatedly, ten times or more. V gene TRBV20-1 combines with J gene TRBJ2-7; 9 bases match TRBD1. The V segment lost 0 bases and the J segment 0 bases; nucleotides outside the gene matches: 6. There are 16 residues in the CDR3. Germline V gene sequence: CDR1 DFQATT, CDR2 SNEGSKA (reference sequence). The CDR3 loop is CSARDGGTGSSYEQYF. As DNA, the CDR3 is TGCAGTGCTAGAGACGGGGGGACAGGGAGCTCCTACGAGCAGTACTTC.

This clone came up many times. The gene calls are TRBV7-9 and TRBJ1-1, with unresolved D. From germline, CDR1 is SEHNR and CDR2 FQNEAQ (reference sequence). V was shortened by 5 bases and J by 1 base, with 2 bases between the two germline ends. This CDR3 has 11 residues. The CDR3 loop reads CASSGNTEAFF. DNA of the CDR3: TGTGCCAGCAGCGGGAACACTGAAGCTTTCTTT. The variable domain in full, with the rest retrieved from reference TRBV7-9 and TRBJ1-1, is DTGVSQNPRHKITKRGQNVTFRCDPISEHNRLYWYRQTLGQGPEFLTYFQNEAQLEKSRLLSDRFSAERPKGSFSTLEIQRTEQGDSAMYLCASSGNTEAFFGQGTRLTVV.

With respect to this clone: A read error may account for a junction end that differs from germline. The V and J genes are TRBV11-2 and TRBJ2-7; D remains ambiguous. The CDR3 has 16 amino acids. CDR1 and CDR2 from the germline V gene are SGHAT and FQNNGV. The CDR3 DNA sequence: TGTGCCAGCAGCTCGGTGACCCGTCCGGCGACCTACGTGCAGTACTTC. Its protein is CASSSVTRPATYVQYF.

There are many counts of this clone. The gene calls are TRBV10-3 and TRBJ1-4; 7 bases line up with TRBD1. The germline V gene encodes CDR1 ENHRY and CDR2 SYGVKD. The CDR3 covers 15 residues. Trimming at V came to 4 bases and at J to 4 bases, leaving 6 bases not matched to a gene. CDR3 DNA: TGTGCCATCAGTGTCGAGGGGGCCGGTAATGAAAAACTGTTTTTT. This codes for CAISVEGAGNEKLFF.

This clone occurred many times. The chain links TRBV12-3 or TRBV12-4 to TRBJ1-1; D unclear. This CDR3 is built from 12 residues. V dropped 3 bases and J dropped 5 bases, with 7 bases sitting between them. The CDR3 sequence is CASSFRGTEAFF. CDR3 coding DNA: TGTGCCAGCAGTTTTCGGGGAACTGAAGCTTTCTTT.

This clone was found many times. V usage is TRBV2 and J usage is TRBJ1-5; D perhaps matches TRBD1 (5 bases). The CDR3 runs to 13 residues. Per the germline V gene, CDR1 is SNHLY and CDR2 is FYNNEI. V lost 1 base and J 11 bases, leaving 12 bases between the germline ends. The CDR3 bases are TGTGCCAGCAGTGAAGGTTGGGGCGAGTCCCAGCATTTT. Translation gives CASSEGWGESQHF.

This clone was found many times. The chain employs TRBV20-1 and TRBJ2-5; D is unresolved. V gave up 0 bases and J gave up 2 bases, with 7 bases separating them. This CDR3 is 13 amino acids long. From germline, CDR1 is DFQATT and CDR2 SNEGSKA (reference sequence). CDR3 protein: CSARDTFQETQYF. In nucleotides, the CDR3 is TGCAGTGCTAGAGATACCTTTCAAGAGACCCAGTACTTC.

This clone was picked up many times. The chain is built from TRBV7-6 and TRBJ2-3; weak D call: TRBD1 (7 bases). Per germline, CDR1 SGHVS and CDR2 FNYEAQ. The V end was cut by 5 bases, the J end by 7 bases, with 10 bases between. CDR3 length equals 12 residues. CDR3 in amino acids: CASSAGGNTQYF. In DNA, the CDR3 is TGTGCCAGCAGCGCAGGGGGGAATACGCAGTATTTT.

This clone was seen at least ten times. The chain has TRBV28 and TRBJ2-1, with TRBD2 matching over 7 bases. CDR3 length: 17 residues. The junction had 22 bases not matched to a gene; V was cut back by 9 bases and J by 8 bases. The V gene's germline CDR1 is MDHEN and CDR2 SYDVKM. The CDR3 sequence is CASHASTGLTRGDEQFF. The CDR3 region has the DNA TGTGCCAGTCACGCCTCGACGGGACTAACTCGAGGGGATGAGCAGTTCTTC.

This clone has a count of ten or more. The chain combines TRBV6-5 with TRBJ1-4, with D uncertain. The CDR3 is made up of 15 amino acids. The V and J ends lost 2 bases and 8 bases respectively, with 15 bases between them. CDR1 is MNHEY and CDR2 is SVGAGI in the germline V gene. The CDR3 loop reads CASSYASTGSEKLFF. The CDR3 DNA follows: TGTGCCAGCAGTTACGCGTCCACGGGGAGCGAAAAACTGTTTTTT.

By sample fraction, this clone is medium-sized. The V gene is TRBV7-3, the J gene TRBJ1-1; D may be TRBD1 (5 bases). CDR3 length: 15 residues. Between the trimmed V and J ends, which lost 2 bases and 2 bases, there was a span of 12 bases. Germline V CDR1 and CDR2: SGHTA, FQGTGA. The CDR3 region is CASSLARGLNTEAFF. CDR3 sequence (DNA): TGTGCCAGCAGCTTAGCGAGGGGCCTCAACACTGAAGCTTTCTTT.

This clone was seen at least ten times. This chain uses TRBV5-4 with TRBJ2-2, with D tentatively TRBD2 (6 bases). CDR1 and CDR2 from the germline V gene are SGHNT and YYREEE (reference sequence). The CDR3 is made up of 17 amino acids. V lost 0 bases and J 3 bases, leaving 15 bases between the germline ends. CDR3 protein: CASSLARREGYTGELFF. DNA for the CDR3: TGTGCCAGCAGCTTGGCCCGGAGGGAAGGGTACACCGGGGAGCTGTTTTTT.

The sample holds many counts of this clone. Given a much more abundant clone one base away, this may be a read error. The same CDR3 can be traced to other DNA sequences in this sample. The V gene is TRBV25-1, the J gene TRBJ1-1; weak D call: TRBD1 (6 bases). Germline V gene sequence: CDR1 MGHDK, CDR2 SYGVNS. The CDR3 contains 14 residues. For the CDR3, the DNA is TGTGCCAGCAGTGAGGGGGCAGAGGACACTGAAGCCTTCTTT. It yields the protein CASSEGAEDTEAFF.

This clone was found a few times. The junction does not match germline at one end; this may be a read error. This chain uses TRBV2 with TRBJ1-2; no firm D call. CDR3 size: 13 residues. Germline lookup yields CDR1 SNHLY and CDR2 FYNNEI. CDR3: CASTASIIYVYTF. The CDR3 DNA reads TGTGCCAGCACGGCCTCGATTATCTATGTCTACACCTTC.

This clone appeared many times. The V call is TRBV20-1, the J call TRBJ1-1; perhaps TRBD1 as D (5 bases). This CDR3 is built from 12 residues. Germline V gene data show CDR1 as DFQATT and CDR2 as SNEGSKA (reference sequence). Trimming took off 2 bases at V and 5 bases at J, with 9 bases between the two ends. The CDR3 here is CSARQGGTEAFF. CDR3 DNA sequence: TGCAGTGCTAGACAGGGTGGAACTGAAGCTTTCTTT.

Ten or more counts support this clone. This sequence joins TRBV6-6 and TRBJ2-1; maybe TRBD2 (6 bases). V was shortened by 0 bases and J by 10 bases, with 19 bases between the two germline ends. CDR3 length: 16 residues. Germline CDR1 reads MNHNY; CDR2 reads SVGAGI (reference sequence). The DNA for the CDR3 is TGTGCCAGCAGTTACTCTGACAACGGGAGATTGGGGGAGCAGTTCTTC. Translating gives CASSYSDNGRLGEQFF.

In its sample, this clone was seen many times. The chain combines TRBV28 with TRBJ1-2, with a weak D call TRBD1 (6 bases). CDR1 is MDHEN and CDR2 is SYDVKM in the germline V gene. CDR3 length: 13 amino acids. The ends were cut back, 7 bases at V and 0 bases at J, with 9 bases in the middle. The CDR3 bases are TGTGCCAGCAAAGGGGGGGCTAACTATGGCTACACCTTC. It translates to CASKGGANYGYTF.

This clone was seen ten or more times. CDR3 amino acids: CASSRGQVGDTQYF. CDR3 DNA: TGTGCCAGCAGCCGCGGACAGGTTGGAGATACGCAGTATTTT. The V call is TRBV6-1, the J call TRBJ2-3, with 7 positions matching TRBD1. This CDR3 comprises 14 residues. Germline CDR1 reads MNHNS; CDR2 reads SASEGT. After removal of 6 bases from V and 5 bases from J, the junction contained 8 bases not matched to a gene.

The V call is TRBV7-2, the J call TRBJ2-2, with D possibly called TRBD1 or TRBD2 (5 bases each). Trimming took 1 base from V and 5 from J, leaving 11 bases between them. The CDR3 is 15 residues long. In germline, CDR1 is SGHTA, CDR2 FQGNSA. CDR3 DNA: TGTGCCAGCAGCTTAGTTGGGGGAGTTACCGGGGAGCTGTTTTTT. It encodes CASSLVGGVTGELFF.

CDR3 loop: CASSQDRDTIEQYF. In nucleotides, the CDR3 is TGCGCCAGCAGCCAAGATAGGGACACCATCGAGCAGTACTTC. V is TRBV4-3 and J is TRBJ2-7; D is perhaps TRBD1 (6 bases). Germline CDR1 is LGHNA and CDR2 is YSLEER. The CDR3 spans 14 residues. V lost 0 bases and J lost 6, with 12 bases in between.

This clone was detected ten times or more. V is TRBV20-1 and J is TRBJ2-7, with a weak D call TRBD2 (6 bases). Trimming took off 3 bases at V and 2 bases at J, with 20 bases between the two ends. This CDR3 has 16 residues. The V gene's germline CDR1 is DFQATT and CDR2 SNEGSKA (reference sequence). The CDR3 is CSAREKDYSTTYEQYF. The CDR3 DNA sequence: TGCAGTGCTAGGGAGAAGGACTATTCGACCACCTACGAGCAGTACTTC.

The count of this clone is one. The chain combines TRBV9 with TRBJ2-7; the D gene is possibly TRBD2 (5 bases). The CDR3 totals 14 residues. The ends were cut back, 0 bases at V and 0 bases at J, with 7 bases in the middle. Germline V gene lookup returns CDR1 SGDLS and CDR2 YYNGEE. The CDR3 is CASSVGSDSYEQYF. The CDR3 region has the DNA TGTGCCAGCAGCGTAGGTAGCGACTCCTACGAGCAGTACTTC.

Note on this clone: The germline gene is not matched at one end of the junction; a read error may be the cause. For the CDR3, the DNA is TGTGCCAGCAGCCTAGCCTCGGGACAGGGGAGTGAGCAGTTCTTC. Translated, it gives CASSLASGQGSEQFF. V is TRBV7-2 and J is TRBJ2-1; 10 nucleotides agree with TRBD1. The CDR3 has 15 amino acids. The germline V gene has CDR1 SGHTA and CDR2 FQGNSA.

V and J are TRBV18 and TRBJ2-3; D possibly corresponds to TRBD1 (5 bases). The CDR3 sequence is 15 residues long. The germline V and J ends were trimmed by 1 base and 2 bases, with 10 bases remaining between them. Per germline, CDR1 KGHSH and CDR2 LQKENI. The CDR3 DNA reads TGTGCCAGCTCACCACTATTCAGGGACACAGATACGCAGTATTTT. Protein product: CASSPLFRDTDTQYF.

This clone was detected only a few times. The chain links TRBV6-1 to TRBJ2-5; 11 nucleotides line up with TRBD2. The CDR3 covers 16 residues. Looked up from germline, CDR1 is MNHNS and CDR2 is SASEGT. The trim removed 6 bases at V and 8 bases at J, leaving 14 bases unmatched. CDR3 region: CASRGTSGGVLDTQYF. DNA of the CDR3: TGTGCCAGCAGGGGGACTAGCGGTGGTGTGTTAGATACCCAGTACTTC.

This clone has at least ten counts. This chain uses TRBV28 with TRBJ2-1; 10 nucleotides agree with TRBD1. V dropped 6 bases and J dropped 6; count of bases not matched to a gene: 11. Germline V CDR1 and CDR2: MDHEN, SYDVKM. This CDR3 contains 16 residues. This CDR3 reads CASRTAGTGVFNEQFF. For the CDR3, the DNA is TGTGCCAGCAGGACGGCCGGGACAGGGGTCTTCAATGAGCAGTTCTTC.

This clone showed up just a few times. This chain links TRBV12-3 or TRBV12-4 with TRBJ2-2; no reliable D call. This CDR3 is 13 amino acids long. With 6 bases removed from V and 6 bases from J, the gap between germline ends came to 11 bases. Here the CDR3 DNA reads TGTGCCAGCAGCGACCCTCCGTCCGGGGAGCTGTTTTTT. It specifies CASSDPPSGELFF.

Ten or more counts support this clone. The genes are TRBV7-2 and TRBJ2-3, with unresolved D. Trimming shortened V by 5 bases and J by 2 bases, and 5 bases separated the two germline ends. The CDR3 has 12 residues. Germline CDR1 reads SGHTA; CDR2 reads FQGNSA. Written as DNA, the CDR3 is TGTGCCAGCAGCCTGTACACAGATACGCAGTATTTT. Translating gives CASSLYTDTQYF.

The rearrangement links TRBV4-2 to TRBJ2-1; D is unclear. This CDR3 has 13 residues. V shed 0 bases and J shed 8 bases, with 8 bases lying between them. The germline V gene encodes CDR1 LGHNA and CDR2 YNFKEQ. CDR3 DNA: TGTGCCAGCAGCCAAGACGTGCGCGATGAGCAGTTCTTC. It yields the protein CASSQDVRDEQFF.